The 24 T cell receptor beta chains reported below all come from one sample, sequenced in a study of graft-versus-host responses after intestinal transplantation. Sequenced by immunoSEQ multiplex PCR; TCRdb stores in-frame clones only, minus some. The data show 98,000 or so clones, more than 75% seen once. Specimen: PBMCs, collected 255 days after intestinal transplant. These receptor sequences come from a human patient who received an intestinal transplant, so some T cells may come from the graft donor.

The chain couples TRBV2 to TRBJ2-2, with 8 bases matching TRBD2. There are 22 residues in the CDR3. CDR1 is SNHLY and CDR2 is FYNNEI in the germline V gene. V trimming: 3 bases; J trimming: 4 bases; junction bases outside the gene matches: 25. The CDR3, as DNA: TGTGCCAGCAGTGATTGGCGACTAGCGACGATTGAGGAGTCGGTGGTCACCGGGGAGCTGTTTTTT. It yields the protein CASSDWRLATIEESVVTGELFF.

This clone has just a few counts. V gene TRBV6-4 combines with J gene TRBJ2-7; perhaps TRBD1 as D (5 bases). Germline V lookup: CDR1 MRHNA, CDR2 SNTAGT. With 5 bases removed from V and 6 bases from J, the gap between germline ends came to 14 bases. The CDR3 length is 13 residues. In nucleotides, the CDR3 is TGTGCCAGCAGTTACGGGCAGGGTCGCGAGCAGTACTTC. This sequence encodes CASSYGQGREQYF.

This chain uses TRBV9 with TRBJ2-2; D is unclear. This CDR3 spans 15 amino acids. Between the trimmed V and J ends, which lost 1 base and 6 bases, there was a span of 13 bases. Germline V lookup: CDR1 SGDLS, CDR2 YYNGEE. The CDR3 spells CASSVTAGLAGELFF. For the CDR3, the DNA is TGTGCCAGCAGCGTAACGGCCGGTTTGGCCGGGGAGCTGTTTTTT.

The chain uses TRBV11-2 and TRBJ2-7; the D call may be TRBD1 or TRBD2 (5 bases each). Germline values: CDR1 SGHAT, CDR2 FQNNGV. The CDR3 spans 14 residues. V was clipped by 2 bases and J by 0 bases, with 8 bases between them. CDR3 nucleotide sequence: TGTGCCAGCAGCTTAAAGGGGAGCTCCTACGAGCAGTACTTC. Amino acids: CASSLKGSSYEQYF.

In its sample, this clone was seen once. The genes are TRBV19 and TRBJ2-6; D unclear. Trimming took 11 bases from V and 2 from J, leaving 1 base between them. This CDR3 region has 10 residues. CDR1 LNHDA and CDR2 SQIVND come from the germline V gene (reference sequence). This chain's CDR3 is CAAGANVLTF. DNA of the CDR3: TGTGCCGCTGGGGCCAACGTCCTGACTTTC.

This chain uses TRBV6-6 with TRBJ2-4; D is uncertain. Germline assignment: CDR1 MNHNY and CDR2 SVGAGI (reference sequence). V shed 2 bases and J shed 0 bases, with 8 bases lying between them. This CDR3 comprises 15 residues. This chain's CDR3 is CASSYGELAKNIQYF. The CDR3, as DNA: TGTGCCAGCAGTTACGGCGAGCTAGCCAAAAACATTCAGTACTTC.

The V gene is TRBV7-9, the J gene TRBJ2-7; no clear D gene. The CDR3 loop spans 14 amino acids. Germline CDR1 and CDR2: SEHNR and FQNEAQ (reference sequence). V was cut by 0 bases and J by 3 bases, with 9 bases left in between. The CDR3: CASSLAESYYEQYF. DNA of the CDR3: TGTGCCAGCAGCTTAGCGGAAAGCTACTACGAGCAGTACTTC.

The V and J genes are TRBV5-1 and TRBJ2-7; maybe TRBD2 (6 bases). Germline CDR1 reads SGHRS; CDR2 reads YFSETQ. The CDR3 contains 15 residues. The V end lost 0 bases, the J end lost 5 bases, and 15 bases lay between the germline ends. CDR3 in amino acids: CASSLEHRGNHEQYF. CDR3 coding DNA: TGCGCCAGCAGCTTGGAGCATCGGGGGAACCACGAGCAGTACTTC.

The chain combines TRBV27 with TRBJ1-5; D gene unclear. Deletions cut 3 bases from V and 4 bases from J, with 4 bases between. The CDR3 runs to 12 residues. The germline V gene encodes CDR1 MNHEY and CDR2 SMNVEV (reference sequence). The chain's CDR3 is CASSLGNQPQHF. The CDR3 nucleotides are TGTGCCAGCAGTTTGGGGAATCAGCCCCAGCATTTT.

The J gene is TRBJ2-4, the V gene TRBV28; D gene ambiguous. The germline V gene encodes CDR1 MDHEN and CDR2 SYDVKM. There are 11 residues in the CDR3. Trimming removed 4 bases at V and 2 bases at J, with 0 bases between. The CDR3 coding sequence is TGTGCCAGCAGTTCCAAAAACATTCAGTACTTC. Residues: CASSSKNIQYF.

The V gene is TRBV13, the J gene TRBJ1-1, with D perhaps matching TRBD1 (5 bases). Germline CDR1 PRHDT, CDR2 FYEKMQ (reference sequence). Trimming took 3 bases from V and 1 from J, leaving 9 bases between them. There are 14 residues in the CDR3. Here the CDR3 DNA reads TGTGCCAGCAGCTTCCCGGGGGAGAACACTGAAGCTTTCTTT. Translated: CASSFPGENTEAFF.

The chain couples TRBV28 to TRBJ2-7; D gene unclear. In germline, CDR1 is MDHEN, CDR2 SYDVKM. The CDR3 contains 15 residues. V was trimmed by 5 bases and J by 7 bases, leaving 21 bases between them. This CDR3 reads CASSPTPRTAQEQYF. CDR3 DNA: TGTGCCAGCAGTCCTACCCCCAGGACCGCCCAGGAGCAGTACTTC.

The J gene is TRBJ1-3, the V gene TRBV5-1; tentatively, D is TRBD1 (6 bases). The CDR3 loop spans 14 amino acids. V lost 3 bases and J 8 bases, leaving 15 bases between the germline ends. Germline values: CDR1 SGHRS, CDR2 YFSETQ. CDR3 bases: TGCGCCAGCAGCTCAACAGGGAAAGCGGACACCATATATTTT. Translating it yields CASSSTGKADTIYF.

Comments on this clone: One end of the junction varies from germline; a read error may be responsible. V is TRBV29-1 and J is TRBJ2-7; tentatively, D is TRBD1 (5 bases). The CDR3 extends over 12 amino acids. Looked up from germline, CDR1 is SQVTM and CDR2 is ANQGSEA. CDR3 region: CSAERGAGEQYF. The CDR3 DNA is TGCAGCGCTGAACGTGGGGCCGGCGAGCAGTACTTC.

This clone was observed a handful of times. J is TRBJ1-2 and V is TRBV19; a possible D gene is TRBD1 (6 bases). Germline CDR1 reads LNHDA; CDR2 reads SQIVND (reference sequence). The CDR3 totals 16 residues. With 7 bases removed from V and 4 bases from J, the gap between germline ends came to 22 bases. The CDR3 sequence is CASTISGAGATYGYTF. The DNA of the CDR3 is TGTGCCAGTACCATCTCGGGGGCCGGCGCAACCTATGGCTACACCTTC.

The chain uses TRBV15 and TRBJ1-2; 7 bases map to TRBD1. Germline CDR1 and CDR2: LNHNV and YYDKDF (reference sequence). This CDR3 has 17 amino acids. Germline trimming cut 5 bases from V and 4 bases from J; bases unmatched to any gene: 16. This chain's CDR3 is CATSGLLSTDRAYGYTF. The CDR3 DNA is TGTGCCACCAGCGGACTGCTTTCGACCGACAGGGCCTATGGCTACACCTTC. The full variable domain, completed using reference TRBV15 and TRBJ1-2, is DAMVIQNPRYQVTQFGKPVTLSCSQTLNHNVMYWYQQKSSQAPKLLFHYYDKDFNNEADTPDNFQSRRPNTSFCFLDIRSPGLGDTAMYLCATSGLLSTDRAYGYTFGSGTRLTVV.

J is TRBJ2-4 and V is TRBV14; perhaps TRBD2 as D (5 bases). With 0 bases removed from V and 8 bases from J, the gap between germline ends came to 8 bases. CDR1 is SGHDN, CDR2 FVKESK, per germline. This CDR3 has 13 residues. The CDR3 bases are TGTGCCAGCAGCCAAGATACGCGGGACATTCAGTACTTC. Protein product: CASSQDTRDIQYF.

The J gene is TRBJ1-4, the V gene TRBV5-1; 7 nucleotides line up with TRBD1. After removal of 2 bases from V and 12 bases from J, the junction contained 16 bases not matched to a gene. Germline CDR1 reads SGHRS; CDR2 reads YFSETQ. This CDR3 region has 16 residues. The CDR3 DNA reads TGCGCCAGCAGCTTAAAGGGGGACAGCGGTCCCTTCCAACTGTTTTTT. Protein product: CASSLKGDSGPFQLFF.

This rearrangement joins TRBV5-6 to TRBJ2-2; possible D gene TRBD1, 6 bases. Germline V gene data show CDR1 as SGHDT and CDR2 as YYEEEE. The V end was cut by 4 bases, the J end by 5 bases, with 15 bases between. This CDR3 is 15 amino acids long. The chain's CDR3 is CASSDGTWETGELFF. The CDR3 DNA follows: TGTGCCAGCAGCGACGGGACATGGGAGACCGGGGAGCTGTTTTTT. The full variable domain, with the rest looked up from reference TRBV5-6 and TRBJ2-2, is DAGVTQSPTHLIKTRGQQVTLRCSPKSGHDTVSWYQQALGQGPQFIFQYYEEEERQRGNFPDRFSGHQFPNYSSELNVNALLLGDSALYLCASSDGTWETGELFFGEGSRLTVL.

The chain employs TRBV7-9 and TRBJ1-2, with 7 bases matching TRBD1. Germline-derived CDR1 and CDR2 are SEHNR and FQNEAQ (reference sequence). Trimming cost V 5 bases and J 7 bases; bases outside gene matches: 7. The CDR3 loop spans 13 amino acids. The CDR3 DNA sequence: TGTGCCAGCAGCATCGGGACAGTTCTTGGCTACACCTTC. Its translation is CASSIGTVLGYTF. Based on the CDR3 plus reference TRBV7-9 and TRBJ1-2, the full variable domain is DTGVSQNPRHKITKRGQNVTFRCDPISEHNRLYWYRQTLGQGPEFLTYFQNEAQLEKSRLLSDRFSAERPKGSFSTLEIQRTEQGDSAMYLCASSIGTVLGYTFGSGTRLTVV.

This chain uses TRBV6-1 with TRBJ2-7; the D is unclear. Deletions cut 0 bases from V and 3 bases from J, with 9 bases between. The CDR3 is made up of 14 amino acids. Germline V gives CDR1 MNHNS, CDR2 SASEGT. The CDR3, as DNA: TGTGCCAGCAGTGAAGCGCAACGAATCTACGAGCAGTACTTC. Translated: CASSEAQRIYEQYF.

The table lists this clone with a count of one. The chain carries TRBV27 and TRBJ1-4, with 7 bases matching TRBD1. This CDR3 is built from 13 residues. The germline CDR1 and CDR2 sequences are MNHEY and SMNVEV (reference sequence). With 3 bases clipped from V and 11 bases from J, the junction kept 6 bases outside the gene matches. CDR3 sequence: CASSFQQGWKLFF. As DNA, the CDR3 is TGTGCCAGCAGTTTTCAACAGGGGTGGAAACTGTTTTTT.

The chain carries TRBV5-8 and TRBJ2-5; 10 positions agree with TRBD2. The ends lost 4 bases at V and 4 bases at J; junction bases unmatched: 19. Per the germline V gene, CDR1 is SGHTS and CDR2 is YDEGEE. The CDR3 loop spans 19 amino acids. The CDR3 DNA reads TGTGCCAGCAGCCTTGGGTTAGGGCTAGCGGGAGTTAGCCGAGAGACCCAGTACTTC. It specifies CASSLGLGLAGVSRETQYF. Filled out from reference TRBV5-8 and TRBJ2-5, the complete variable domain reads EAGVTQSPTHLIKTRGQQATLRCSPISGHTSVYWYQQALGLGLQFLLWYDEGEERNRGNFPPRFSGRQFPNYSSELNVNALELEDSALYLCASSLGLGLAGVSRETQYFGPGTRLLVL.

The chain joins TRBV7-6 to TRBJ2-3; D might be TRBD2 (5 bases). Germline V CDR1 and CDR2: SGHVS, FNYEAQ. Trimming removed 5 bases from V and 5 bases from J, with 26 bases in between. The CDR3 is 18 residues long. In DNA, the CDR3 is TGTGCCAGCAGCCCGGTGCGGTATGATGAGGCCCGGGGAGATACGCAGTATTTT. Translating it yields CASSPVRYDEARGDTQYF.